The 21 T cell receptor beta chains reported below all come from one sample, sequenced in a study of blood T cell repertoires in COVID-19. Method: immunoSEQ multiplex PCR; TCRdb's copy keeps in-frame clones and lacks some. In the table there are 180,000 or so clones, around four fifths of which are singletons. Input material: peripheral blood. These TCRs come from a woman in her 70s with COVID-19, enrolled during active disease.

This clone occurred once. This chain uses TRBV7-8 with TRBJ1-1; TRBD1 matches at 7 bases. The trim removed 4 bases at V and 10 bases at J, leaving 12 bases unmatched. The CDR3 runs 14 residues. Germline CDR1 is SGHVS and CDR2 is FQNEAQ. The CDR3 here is CASSSRQGPQGAFF. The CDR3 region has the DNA TGTGCCAGCAGCTCAAGACAGGGCCCACAAGGAGCTTTCTTT. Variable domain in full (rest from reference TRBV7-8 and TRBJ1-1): GAGVSQSPRYKVAKRGQDVALRCDPISGHVSLFWYQQALGQGPEFLTYFQNEAQLDKSGLPSDRFFAERPEGSVSTLKIQRTQQEDSAVYLCASSSRQGPQGAFFGQGTRLTVV.

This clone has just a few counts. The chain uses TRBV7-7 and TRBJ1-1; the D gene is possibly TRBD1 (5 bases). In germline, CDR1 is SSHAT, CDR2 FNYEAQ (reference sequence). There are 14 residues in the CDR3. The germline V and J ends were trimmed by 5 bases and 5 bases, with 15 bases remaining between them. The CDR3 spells CASSPMGGLTEAFF. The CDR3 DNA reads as TGTGCCAGCAGCCCCATGGGGGGACTAACTGAAGCTTTCTTT.

Written as DNA, the CDR3 is TGCGCCAGCAGCCATATATCTTCACCCCTCCACTTT. Its translation is CASSHISSPLHF. This chain joins TRBV4-1 and TRBJ1-6; D unresolved. Germline CDR1 MGHRA, CDR2 YSYEKL. There are 12 residues in the CDR3. Trimming shortened V by 3 bases and J by 9 bases, and 6 bases separated the two germline ends.

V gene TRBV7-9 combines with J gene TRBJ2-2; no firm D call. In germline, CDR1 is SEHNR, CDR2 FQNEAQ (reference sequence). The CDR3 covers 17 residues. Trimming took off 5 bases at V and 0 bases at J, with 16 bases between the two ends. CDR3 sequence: CASSRTLGDPNTGELFF. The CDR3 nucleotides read TGTGCCAGCAGCCGAACCCTAGGTGATCCGAACACCGGGGAGCTGTTTTTT. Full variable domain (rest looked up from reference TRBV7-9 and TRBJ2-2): DTGVSQNPRHKITKRGQNVTFRCDPISEHNRLYWYRQTLGQGPEFLTYFQNEAQLEKSRLLSDRFSAERPKGSFSTLEIQRTEQGDSAMYLCASSRTLGDPNTGELFFGEGSRLTVL.

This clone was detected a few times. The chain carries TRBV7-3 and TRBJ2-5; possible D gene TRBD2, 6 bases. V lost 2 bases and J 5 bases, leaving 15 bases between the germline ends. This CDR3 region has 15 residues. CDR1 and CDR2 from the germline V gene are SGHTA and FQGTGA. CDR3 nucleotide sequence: TGTGCCAGCAGCTTATTCTCGGGAGTAGGGGAGACCCAGTACTTC. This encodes CASSLFSGVGETQYF.

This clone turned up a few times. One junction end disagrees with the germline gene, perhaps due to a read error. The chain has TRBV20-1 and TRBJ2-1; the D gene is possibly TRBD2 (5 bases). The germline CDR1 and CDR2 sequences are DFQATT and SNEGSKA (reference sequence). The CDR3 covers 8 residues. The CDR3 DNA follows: TGCAGTGCGGGAGTAAGGCTCTTC. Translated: CSAGVRLF.

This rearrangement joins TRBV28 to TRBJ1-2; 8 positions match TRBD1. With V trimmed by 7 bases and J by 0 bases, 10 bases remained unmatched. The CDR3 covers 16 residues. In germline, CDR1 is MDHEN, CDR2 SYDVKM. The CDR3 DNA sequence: TGTGCCAGCAATAGCAGGGGGCGCGCAGCTAACTATGGCTACACCTTC. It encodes CASNSRGRAANYGYTF.

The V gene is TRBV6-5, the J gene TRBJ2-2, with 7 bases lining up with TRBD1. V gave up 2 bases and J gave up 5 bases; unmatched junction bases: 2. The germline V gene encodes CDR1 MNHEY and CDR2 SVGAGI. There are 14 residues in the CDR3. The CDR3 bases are TGTGCCAGCAGTTACCGCAGGGGGACCGGGGAGCTGTTTTTT. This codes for CASSYRRGTGELFF.

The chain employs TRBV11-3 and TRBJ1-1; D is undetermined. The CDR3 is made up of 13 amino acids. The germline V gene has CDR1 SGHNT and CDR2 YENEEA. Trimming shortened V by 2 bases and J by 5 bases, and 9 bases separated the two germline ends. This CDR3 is CASSLTGYTEAFF. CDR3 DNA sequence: TGTGCCAGCAGCTTAACGGGGTATACTGAAGCTTTCTTT.

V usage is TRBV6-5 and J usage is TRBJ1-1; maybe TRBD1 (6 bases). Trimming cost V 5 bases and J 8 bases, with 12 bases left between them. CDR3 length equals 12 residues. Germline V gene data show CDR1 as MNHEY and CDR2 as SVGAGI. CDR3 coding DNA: TGTGCCAGCAGTCGAAACAGGGTAGAAGCTTTCTTT. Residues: CASSRNRVEAFF.

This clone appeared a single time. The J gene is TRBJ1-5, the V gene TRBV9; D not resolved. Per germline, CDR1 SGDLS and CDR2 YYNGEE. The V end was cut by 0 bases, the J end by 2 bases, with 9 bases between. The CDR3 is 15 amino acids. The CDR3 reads CASSVGSGRNQPQHF. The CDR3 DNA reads TGTGCCAGCAGCGTAGGCTCGGGTCGCAATCAGCCCCAGCATTTT.

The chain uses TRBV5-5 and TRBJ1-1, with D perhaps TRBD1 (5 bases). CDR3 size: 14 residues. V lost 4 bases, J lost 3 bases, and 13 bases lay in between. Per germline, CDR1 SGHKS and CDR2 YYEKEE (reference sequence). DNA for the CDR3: TGTGCCAGCAGCCGCCCAACGGGGGACACTGAAGCTTTCTTT. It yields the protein CASSRPTGDTEAFF.

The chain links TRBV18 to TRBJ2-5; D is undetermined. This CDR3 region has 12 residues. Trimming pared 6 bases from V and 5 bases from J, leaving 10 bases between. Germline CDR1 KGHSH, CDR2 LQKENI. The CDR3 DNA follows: TGTGCCAGCTCGGTGCGGTCTGAGACCCAGTACTTC. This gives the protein CASSVRSETQYF.

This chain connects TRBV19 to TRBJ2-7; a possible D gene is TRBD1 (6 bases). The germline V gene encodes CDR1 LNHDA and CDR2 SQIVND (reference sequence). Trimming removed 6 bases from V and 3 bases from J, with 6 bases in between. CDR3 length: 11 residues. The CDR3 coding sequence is TGTGCCAGTAGGGACAGCTACGAGCAGTACTTC. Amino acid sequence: CASRDSYEQYF. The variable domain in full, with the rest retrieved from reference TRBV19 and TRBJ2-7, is DGGITQSPKYLFRKEGQNVTLSCEQNLNHDAMYWYRQDPGQGLRLIYYSQIVNDFQKGDIAEGYSVSREKKESFPLTVTSAQKNPTAFYLCASRDSYEQYFGPGTRLTVT.

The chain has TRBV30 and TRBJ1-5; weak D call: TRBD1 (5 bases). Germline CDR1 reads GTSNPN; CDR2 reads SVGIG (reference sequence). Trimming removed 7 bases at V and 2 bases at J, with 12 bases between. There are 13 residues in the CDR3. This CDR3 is CAYAGDRNQPQHF. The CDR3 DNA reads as TGTGCCTACGCGGGGGATCGCAATCAGCCCCAGCATTTT.

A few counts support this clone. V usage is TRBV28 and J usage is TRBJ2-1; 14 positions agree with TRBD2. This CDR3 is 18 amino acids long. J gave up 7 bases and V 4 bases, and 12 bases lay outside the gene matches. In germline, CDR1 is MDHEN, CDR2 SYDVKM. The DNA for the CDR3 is TGTGCCAGCAGTTCACTGGGACTAGCGGGAGCATTGGGGAATGAGCAGTTCTTC. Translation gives CASSSLGLAGALGNEQFF.

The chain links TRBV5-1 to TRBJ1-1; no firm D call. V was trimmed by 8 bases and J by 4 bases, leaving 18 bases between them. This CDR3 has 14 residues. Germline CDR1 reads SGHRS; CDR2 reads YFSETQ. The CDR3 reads CASGPGDTITEAFF. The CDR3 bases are TGCGCCAGTGGGCCGGGAGACACAATCACTGAAGCTTTCTTT.

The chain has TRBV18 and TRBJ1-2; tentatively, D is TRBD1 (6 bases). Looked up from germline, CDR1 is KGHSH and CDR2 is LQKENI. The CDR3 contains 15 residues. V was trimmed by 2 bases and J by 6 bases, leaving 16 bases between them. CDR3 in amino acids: CASSPTYQGRDGYTF. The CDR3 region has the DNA TGTGCCAGCTCACCAACGTATCAGGGGCGAGATGGCTACACCTTC.

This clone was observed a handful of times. The CDR3 DNA reads TGTGCCATCAGTGAGTTGGGGACTAGTGAGCAGTACTTC. It is translated as CAISELGTSEQYF. The rearrangement uses TRBV10-3 and TRBJ2-7; TRBD2 matches 8 bases. Germline V lookup: CDR1 ENHRY, CDR2 SYGVKD. There are 13 residues in the CDR3. The V gene end was trimmed by 1 base and the J gene end by 7 bases; junction bases not matched to a gene: 3.

The CDR3 spells CASSGWGEKLFF. CDR3 in DNA: TGTGCCAGCTCGGGTTGGGGCGAAAAACTGTTTTTT. This chain uses TRBV6-5 with TRBJ1-4; maybe TRBD1 (5 bases). The CDR3 runs 12 residues. The germline gives CDR1 MNHEY, CDR2 SVGAGI. Trimming removed 8 bases at V and 8 bases at J, with 12 bases between.

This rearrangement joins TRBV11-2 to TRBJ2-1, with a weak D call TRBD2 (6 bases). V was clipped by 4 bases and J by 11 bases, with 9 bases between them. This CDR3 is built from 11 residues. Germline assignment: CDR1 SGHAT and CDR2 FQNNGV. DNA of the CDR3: TGTGCCAGCAGCTCGGGGGAGAAGCAGTTCTTC. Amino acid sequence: CASSSGEKQFF.